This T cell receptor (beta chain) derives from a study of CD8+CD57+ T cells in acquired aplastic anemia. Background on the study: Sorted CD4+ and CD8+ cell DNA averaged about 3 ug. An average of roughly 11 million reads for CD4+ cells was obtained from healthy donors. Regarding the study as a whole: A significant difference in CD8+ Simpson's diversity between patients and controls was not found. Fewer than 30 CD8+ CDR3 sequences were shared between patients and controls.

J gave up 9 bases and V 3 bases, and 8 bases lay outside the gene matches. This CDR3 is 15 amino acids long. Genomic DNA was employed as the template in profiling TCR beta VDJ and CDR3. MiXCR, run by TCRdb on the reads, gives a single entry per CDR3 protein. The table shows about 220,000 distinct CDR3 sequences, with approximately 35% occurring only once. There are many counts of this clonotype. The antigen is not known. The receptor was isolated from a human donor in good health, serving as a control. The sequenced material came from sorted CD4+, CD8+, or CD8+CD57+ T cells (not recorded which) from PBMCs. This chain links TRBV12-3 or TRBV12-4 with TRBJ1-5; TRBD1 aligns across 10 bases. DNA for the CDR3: TGTGCCAGCAGTTTTGAGGGGACAGGGGACGGGCCCCAGCATTTT. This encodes CASSFEGTGDGPQHF.